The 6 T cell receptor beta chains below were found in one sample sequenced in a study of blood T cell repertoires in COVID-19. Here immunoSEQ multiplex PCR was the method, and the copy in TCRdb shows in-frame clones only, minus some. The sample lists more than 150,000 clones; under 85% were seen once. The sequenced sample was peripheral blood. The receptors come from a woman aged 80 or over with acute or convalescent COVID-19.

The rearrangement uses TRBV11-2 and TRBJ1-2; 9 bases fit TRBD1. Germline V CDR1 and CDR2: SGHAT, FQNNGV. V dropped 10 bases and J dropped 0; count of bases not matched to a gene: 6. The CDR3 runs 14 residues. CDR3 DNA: TGTGCCACCCAGGACAGGGGATCTAACTATGGCTACACCTTC. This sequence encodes CATQDRGSNYGYTF.

CDR3 nucleotide sequence: TGTGCCAGCAGAGGCCGGGATTACAATGAGCAGTTCTTC. The encoded protein is CASRGRDYNEQFF. The chain links TRBV4-2 to TRBJ2-1, with D perhaps matching TRBD2 (5 bases). The length of the CDR3 is 13 residues. V was trimmed by 6 bases and J by 4 bases, leaving 10 bases between them. Germline CDR1 and CDR2: LGHNA and YNFKEQ.

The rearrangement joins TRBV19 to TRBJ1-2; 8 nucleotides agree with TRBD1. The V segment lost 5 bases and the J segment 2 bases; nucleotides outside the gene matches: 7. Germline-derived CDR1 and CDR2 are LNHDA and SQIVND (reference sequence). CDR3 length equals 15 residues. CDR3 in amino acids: CASSGFRTGNYGYTF. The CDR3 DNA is TGTGCCAGTAGTGGATTTAGGACAGGGAACTATGGCTACACCTTC.

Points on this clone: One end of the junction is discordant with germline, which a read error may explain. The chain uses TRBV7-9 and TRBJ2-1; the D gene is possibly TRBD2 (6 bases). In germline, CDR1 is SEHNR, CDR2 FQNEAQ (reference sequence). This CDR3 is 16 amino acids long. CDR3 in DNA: TGTGCCAGCAGCTCCTTCCGCGGGAAATCCTCCAATGAGCAGTTCTTC. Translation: CASSSFRGKSSNEQFF.

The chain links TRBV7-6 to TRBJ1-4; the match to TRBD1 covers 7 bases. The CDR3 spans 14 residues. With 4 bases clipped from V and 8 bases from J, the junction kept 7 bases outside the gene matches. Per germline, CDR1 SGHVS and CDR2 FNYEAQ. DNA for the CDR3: TGTGCCAGCAGCTACCGAGGGGGCCGGGAAAAACTGTTTTTT. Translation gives CASSYRGGREKLFF.

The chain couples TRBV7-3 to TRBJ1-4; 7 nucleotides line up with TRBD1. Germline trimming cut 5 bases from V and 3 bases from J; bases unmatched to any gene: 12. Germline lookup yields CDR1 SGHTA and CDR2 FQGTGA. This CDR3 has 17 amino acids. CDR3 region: CASSPGGTGAANEKLFF. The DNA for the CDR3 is TGTGCCAGCAGCCCAGGGGGAACGGGTGCAGCTAATGAAAAACTGTTTTTT. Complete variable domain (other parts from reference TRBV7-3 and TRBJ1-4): GAGVSQTPSNKVTEKGKYVELRCDPISGHTALYWYRQSLGQGPEFLIYFQGTGAADDSGLPNDRFFAVRPEGSVSTLKIQRTERGDSAVYLCASSPGGTGAANEKLFFGSGTQLSVL.